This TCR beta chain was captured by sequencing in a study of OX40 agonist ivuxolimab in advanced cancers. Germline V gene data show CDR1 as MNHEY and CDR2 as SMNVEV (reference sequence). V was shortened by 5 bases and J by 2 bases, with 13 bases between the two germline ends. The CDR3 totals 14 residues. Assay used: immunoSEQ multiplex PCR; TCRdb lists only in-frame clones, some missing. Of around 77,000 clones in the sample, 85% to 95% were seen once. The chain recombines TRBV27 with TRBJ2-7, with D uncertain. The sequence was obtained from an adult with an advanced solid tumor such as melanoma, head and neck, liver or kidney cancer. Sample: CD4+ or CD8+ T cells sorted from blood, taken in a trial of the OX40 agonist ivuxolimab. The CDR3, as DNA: TGTGCCAGCAGTCTGGCGTCGATCCCCTACGAGCAGTACTTC. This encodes CASSLASIPYEQYF.